A selection of T cell receptor beta chains follows, all from one sample in a study of shared clonotypes between healthy human individuals. TCRdb's copy holds only in-frame clones and misses some; the assay was immunoSEQ multiplex PCR. The sample holds approximately 2.3 million clones; more than 80% are singletons and the top ten take 0.39%. Sequencing was performed on naive CD4+ T cells from PBMCs. The receptors here all came from a man younger than 35 in good health. Some clones in this sample may be carry-over from other donors' samples. Both conserved end residues are part of each CDR3. The D gene is left open where the match is weak.

d_call	v_call	j_call	cdr3_aa	cdr3_nt
NA	TRBV5-1	TRBJ1-1	CASSLEDKRMNTEAFF	TGCGCCAGCAGCTTGGAGGACAAGCGCATGAACACTGAAGCTTTCTTT
TRBD2	TRBV7-9	TRBJ2-7	CASSGLAGGPYYEQYF	TGTGCCAGCAGCGGACTAGCGGGGGGCCCGTACTACGAGCAGTACTTC
NA	TRBV4-2	TRBJ1-1	CASSQGARGTEAFF	TGTGCCAGCAGCCAGGGGGCGAGGGGAACTGAAGCTTTCTTT
TRBD2	TRBV6-1	TRBJ2-5	CASSGPTSGRTIQETQYF	TGTGCCAGCAGTGGTCCGACTAGCGGGAGGACCATCCAAGAGACCCAGTACTTC
TRBD2	TRBV10-3	TRBJ2-5	CASNTGGKETQYF	TGTGCCAGCAACACGGGAGGAAAAGAGACCCAGTACTTC
NA	TRBV9	TRBJ2-5	CASSVIGGMKTQYF	TGTGCCAGCAGCGTAATTGGGGGGATGAAGACCCAGTACTTC
TRBD2	TRBV28	TRBJ2-7	CATLRAGAGEQYF	TGTGCCACCCTAAGAGCGGGGGCTGGAGAGCAGTACTTC
NA	TRBV18	TRBJ1-1	CASSLMGPLTNTEAFF	TGTGCCAGCTCACTAATGGGCCCTCTAACGAACACTGAAGCTTTCTTT
TRBD2	TRBV7-2	TRBJ2-5	CASSLESTSGRGETQYF	TGTGCCAGCAGCTTGGAGTCGACTAGCGGGCGGGGCGAGACCCAGTACTTC
NA	TRBV28	TRBJ2-1	CASSLNEQFF	TGTGCCAGCAGTTTGAATGAGCAGTTCTTC
TRBD1	TRBV7-2	TRBJ2-5	CASSLGTGQETQYF	TGTGCCAGCAGCCTGGGGACAGGGCAAGAGACCCAGTACTTC
TRBD2	TRBV19	TRBJ2-5	CASSTSLAGSTTAQETQYF	TGTGCCAGTAGTACGTCACTAGCGGGCTCAACCACAGCCCAAGAGACCCAGTACTTC
NA	TRBV5-1	TRBJ1-1	CASTSTGYDTEAFF	TGCGCCAGCACCAGTACAGGGTATGACACTGAAGCTTTCTTT
NA	TRBV10-3	TRBJ2-3	CAISRQDTDTQYF	TGTGCCATCAGCCGACAAGACACAGATACGCAGTATTTT
TRBD2	TRBV5-5	TRBJ2-1	CASSLAYPGGPPDEQFF	TGTGCCAGCAGCTTGGCTTATCCGGGAGGGCCTCCCGATGAGCAGTTCTTC
NA	TRBV7-9	TRBJ2-7	CASSLVTLQYHTYEQYF	TGTGCCAGCAGCTTAGTCACTCTCCAGTACCACACCTACGAGCAGTACTTC
NA	TRBV7-9	TRBJ2-3	CASRLAVSGNTDTQYF	TGTGCCAGCAGATTGGCGGTGAGCGGAAACACAGATACGCAGTATTTT